This T cell receptor (beta chain) came from a study of blood T cells in healthy people across ages. Study findings and constraints: Naive T cell percentage by flow cytometry tracked strongly with beta diversity. Age showed a roughly linear inverse relationship with TCR beta diversity per million T cells.

This clonotype has at least ten counts. Its antigen is undetermined. Primers used in a second PCR of roughly 6 to 12 cycles were a sample-barcoded 5' primer and a J-beta primer mix. Each CDR3 protein gets one entry after TCRdb re-called the 5' RACE reads with MiXCR. The top ten hold 9.5% to 13% of the sample, which has approximately 900,000 distinct CDR3 sequences, roughly 29% seen once. This sample also appeared in a second study, on T cells of mothers and their children. That paper adds: In this cohort, donors were a few healthy Caucasian mothers plus their six children. Over 8 million reads per mother and around 3.2 million per child were obtained.

Sequencing was done on a sample of blood. The receptor's source is a woman in her 40s in good health.

CDR3: CSATGGGEQFF. The CDR3 DNA is TGCAGTGCTACCGGAGGGGGAGAGCAGTTCTTC. The chain combines TRBV20-1 with TRBJ2-1; D could derive from TRBD1 or TRBD2 (6 bases each). The CDR3 length is 11 residues. Looked up from germline, CDR1 is DFQATT and CDR2 is SNEGSKA (reference sequence). Trimming removed 4 bases from V and 10 bases from J, with 11 bases in between.